This T cell receptor beta chain is from a study of blood T cell repertoires in COVID-19. Study summary: The United States, Italy and Spain supplied acute and convalescent COVID-19 samples. T cells, B-cell-depleted T cells, or PBMCs provided the cDNA or gDNA that served as material.

Original processing methods: From reference gene primer amplification, estimates of nucleated cell counts were derived. The assay was immunoSEQ multiplex PCR, and TCRdb's table has in-frame clones only and misses some. V and J calls and clone size follow that table, whereas D and trimming were derived from the DNA. This sample yields about 36,000 clones, of which about nine tenths are seen a single time; 4.8% belongs to the top ten. J was trimmed by 2 bases and V by 3 bases; bases with no gene match: 11. The germline V gene has CDR1 SGHRS and CDR2 YFSETQ. This CDR3 comprises 16 residues. The sequenced material came from peripheral blood. The source of this sequence is a human donor in a cohort sampled during active COVID-19. This chain joins TRBV5-1 and TRBJ2-7, with TRBD1 matching over 7 bases. The CDR3 DNA follows: TGCGCCAGCAGCTCCCCCCCCCGGGACAGAACCTACGAGCAGTACTTC. It codes for CASSSPPRDRTYEQYF.